This paragraph covers one TCR beta chain sequence. The protocol was immunoSEQ multiplex PCR, while the TCRdb copy is restricted to in-frame clones and leaves out a portion. The repertoire has fewer than 150,000 clones, 90% of them found once; the top ten carry approximately 1.6%. This sample was included in a study of T cell responses to AZD1222 COVID-19 vaccine. V lost 5 bases and J 4 bases, leaving 14 bases between the germline ends. CDR1 and CDR2 from the germline V gene are SNHLY and FYNNEI. The CDR3 covers 14 residues. This clonotype was sampled from an adult who received the AZD1222 COVID-19 vaccine. The chain recombines TRBV2 with TRBJ1-2; weak D call: TRBD1 (5 bases). The sample was peripheral blood, taken 28 days after the second AZD1222 dose. DNA of the CDR3: TGTGCCAGCAGTCAGGAGACAGACCCCTATGGCTACACCTTC. The encoded protein is CASSQETDPYGYTF.